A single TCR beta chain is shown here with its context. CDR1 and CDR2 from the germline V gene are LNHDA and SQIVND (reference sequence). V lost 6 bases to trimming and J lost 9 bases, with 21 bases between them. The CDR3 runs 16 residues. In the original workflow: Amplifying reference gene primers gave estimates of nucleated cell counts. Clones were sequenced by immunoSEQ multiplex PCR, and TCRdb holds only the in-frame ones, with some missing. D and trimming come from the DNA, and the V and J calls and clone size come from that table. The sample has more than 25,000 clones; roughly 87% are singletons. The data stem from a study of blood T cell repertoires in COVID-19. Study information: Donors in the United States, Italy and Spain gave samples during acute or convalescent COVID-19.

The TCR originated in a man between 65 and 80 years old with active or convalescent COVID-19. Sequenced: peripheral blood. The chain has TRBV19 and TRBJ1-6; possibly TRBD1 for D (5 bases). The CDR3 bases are TGTGCCAGTAGCAGGAGCGGCGGGGGTGTTACTTCACCCCTCCACTTT. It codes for CASSRSGGGVTSPLHF. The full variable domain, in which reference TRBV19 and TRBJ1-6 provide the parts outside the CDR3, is DGGITQSPKYLFRKEGQNVTLSCEQNLNHDAMYWYRQDPGQGLRLIYYSQIVNDFQKGDIAEGYSVSREKKESFPLTVTSAQKNPTAFYLCASSRSGGGVTSPLHFGNGTRLTVT.